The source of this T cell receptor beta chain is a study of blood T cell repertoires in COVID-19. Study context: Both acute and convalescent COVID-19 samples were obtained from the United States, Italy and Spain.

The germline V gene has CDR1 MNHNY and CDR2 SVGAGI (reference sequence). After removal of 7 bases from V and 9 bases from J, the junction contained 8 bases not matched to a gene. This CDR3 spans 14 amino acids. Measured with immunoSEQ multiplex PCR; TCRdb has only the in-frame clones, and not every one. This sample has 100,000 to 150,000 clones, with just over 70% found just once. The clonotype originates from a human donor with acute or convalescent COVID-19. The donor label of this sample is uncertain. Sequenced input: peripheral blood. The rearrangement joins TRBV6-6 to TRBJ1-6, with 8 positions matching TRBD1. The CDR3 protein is CASIPQGGISPLHF. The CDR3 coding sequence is TGTGCCAGCATCCCACAGGGGGGAATTTCACCCCTCCACTTT.